These 4 T cell receptor beta chains originate from one sample sequenced in a study of T and B cells in COVID-19 patients. TRB rearrangements were amplified by multiplex PCR with BIOMED2 TRB-A/B primers. Using its own MiXCR run on the multiplex PCR reads, TCRdb lists one record per CDR3 protein. The data show some 8,900 distinct CDR3 sequences, with around 33% seen just once and 22% held by the top ten. Blood genomic DNA input for TRB amplification was 250-500 ng. The sequenced material came from blood. These receptors were obtained from a human donor who had recovered from COVID-19.

This clonotype is judged medium-sized. The CDR3 protein is CSVGRGSYNEQFF. The CDR3 DNA follows: TGCAGCGTTGGGAGGGGCTCCTACAATGAGCAGTTCTTC. The chain carries TRBV29-1 and TRBJ2-1, with a weak D call TRBD2 (6 bases). The CDR3 is made up of 13 amino acids. Trimming removed 4 bases at V and 0 bases at J, with 7 bases between. Germline V lookup: CDR1 SQVTM, CDR2 ANQGSEA.

The count of this clonotype is one. The V call is TRBV20-1, the J call TRBJ1-2; no reliable D call. Per the germline V gene, CDR1 is DFQATT and CDR2 is SNEGSKA (reference sequence). The CDR3 is 14 amino acids. V lost 3 bases and J lost 0, with 11 bases in between. The CDR3: CSASLVSTNYGYTF. In nucleotides, the CDR3 is TGCAGTGCTAGTCTGGTCAGCACTAACTATGGCTACACCTTC.

This clonotype is classed as medium-sized (0.01 to 0.1%). This sequence joins TRBV15 and TRBJ2-3; either TRBD1 or TRBD2 may supply D (5 bases each). The CDR3 spans 14 residues. The V gene's germline CDR1 is LNHNV and CDR2 YYDKDF (reference sequence). V lost 1 base, J lost 5 bases, and 10 bases lay in between. The CDR3 loop reads CATSRVGTKDTQYF. The CDR3 coding sequence is TGTGCCACCAGCAGAGTTGGGACCAAAGATACGCAGTATTTT. Supplemented by reference TRBV15 and TRBJ2-3, the full variable domain reads DAMVIQNPRYQVTQFGKPVTLSCSQTLNHNVMYWYQQKSSQAPKLLFHYYDKDFNNEADTPDNFQSRRPNTSFCFLDIRSPGLGDTAMYLCATSRVGTKDTQYFGPGTRLTVL.

This clonotype was detected only once. The chain has TRBV27 and TRBJ1-1; TRBD1 matches at 7 bases. The ends lost 4 bases at V and 0 bases at J; junction bases unmatched: 5. Germline CDR1 MNHEY, CDR2 SMNVEV (reference sequence). This CDR3 has 15 amino acids. The CDR3 reads CASSYSGTVNTEAFF. The CDR3 DNA reads TGTGCCAGCAGTTACTCCGGGACAGTGAACACTGAAGCTTTCTTT.